Below, 31 T cell receptor beta chains from the same sample are listed, as sequenced in a study of cytomegalovirus exposure and HLA in healthy donors. The PCR employed 60 Vbeta primers together with 13 Jbeta primers. Profiled with immunoSEQ multiplex PCR; TCRdb holds only in-frame clones, not every one. The table includes 130,000 to 150,000 clones, around 77% detected once. The specimen was PBMCs. The receptors were gathered from a woman aged 40 to 50 in good health and CMV-seropositive.

The J gene is TRBJ1-6, the V gene TRBV5-1; D is uncertain. The V end was cut by 0 bases, the J end by 8 bases, with 21 bases between. The CDR3 runs to 18 residues. The germline V gene encodes CDR1 SGHRS and CDR2 YFSETQ. The CDR3, as DNA: TGCGCCAGCAGCTTGGCCGTCGACGGGAAGGGAGGCTATTCACCCCTCCACTTT. Its translation: CASSLAVDGKGGYSPLHF.

V and J are TRBV19 and TRBJ1-1, with D unresolved. The ends were cut back, 2 bases at V and 1 base at J, with 8 bases in the middle. This CDR3 has 14 amino acids. The germline gives CDR1 LNHDA, CDR2 SQIVND (reference sequence). CDR3 region: CASSISNENTEAFF. As DNA, the CDR3 is TGTGCCAGTAGTATAAGCAACGAGAACACTGAAGCTTTCTTT.

This clone was counted only a few times. The chain uses TRBV28 and TRBJ1-1; D gene unclear. The germline gives CDR1 MDHEN, CDR2 SYDVKM. V was pared by 3 bases and J by 10 bases, with 12 bases between. The CDR3 loop spans 12 amino acids. CDR3 coding DNA: TGTGCCAGCAGTTTGCAGTCCCGCTTAGCTTTCTTT. This encodes CASSLQSRLAFF.

The V and J genes are TRBV7-2 and TRBJ1-6; 9 bases align to TRBD1. CDR3 length equals 15 residues. After removal of 1 base from V and 6 bases from J, the junction contained 1 base not matched to a gene. Germline CDR1 reads SGHTA; CDR2 reads FQGNSA. CDR3 protein: CASSLVGQGNSPLHF. The CDR3 nucleotides are TGTGCCAGCAGCTTAGTGGGACAGGGTAATTCACCCCTCCACTTT.

This clone came up a few times. V and J are TRBV27 and TRBJ2-5; 9 bases map to TRBD2. The CDR3 has 16 residues. CDR1 is MNHEY and CDR2 is SMNVEV in the germline V gene (reference sequence). V was pared by 0 bases and J by 4 bases, with 6 bases of the junction left unmatched. CDR3 in DNA: TGTGCCAGCAGTTTATCTGGCGGGGGGGCCTTAGAGACCCAGTACTTC. It encodes CASSLSGGGALETQYF.

DNA of the CDR3: TGTGCCAGCAGCTATGGACAGGGACAACTGTTTTTT. It codes for CASSYGQGQLFF. This chain uses TRBV11-2 with TRBJ1-4; TRBD1 matches 8 bases. The germline gives CDR1 SGHAT, CDR2 FQNNGV. The V and J ends lost 4 bases and 12 bases, in that order; junction bases with no gene match: 4. CDR3 length: 12 amino acids. Combining the CDR3 with reference TRBV11-2 and TRBJ1-4 gives the whole variable domain EAGVAQSPRYKIIEKRQSVAFWCNPISGHATLYWYQQILGQGPKLLIQFQNNGVVDDSQLPKDRFSAERLKGVDSTLKIQPAKLEDSAVYLCASSYGQGQLFFGSGTQLSVL.

The V gene is TRBV27, the J gene TRBJ2-7; TRBD1 might be the D (5 bases). V dropped 11 bases and J dropped 3 bases, with 14 bases sitting between them. The germline V gene encodes CDR1 MNHEY and CDR2 SMNVEV (reference sequence). This CDR3 spans 12 amino acids. CDR3 sequence (DNA): TGTGCCGGACAAGACAGATTCTACGAGCAGTACTTC. Amino acids: CAGQDRFYEQYF.

This chain uses TRBV19 with TRBJ1-6; possibly TRBD1 for D (6 bases). With 2 bases removed from V and 7 bases from J, the gap between germline ends came to 9 bases. This CDR3 has 14 residues. Germline-derived CDR1 and CDR2 are LNHDA and SQIVND (reference sequence). The CDR3 bases are TGTGCCAGTAGTATATCCGGACAGAATTCACCCCTCCACTTT. Translating it yields CASSISGQNSPLHF.

This rearrangement joins TRBV5-1 to TRBJ2-3; a weak D match, TRBD1 (6 bases). The germline CDR1 and CDR2 sequences are SGHRS and YFSETQ. The CDR3 is 15 amino acids. V gave up 4 bases and J gave up 0 bases, with 12 bases separating them. The CDR3 loop is CASSVGGTSTDTQYF. Here the CDR3 DNA reads TGCGCCAGCAGCGTAGGGGGAACTAGCACAGATACGCAGTATTTT.

The chain employs TRBV5-1 and TRBJ2-2, with a weak D call TRBD1 (8 bases). V was shortened by 4 bases and J by 7 bases, with 14 bases between the two germline ends. This CDR3 comprises 14 residues. Germline V gene data show CDR1 as SGHRS and CDR2 as YFSETQ. CDR3 amino acids: CASSPDREGGELFF. The CDR3 DNA reads as TGCGCCAGCAGCCCGGACAGGGAGGGCGGGGAGCTGTTTTTT. The entire variable domain, with the rest obtained from reference TRBV5-1 and TRBJ2-2, is as follows: KAGVTQTPRYLIKTRGQQVTLSCSPISGHRSVSWYQQTPGQGLQFLFEYFSETQRNKGNFPGRFSGRQFSNSRSEMNVSTLELGDSALYLCASSPDREGGELFFGEGSRLTVL.

This rearrangement joins TRBV6-1 to TRBJ2-1, with D tentatively TRBD2 (6 bases). From germline, CDR1 is MNHNS and CDR2 SASEGT. V was clipped by 5 bases and J by 6 bases, with 17 bases between them. The length of the CDR3 is 15 residues. CDR3 sequence (DNA): TGTGCCAGCAGTTCCGGACTAAACCGAGTCAATGAGCAGTTCTTC. It codes for CASSSGLNRVNEQFF.

This clone came up a few times. The rearrangement uses TRBV30 and TRBJ2-1; 10 bases are a match to TRBD2. J gave up 4 bases and V 6 bases, and 3 bases lay outside the gene matches. This CDR3 is 13 amino acids long. Germline V gives CDR1 GTSNPN, CDR2 SVGIG (reference sequence). CDR3 nucleotides: TGTGCCTGCCAACTAGCGGGGTACAATGAGCAGTTCTTC. The encoded protein is CACQLAGYNEQFF.

This clone was observed a few times. The J gene is TRBJ1-5, the V gene TRBV6-5, with 7 bases identical to TRBD1. The CDR3 is made up of 14 amino acids. J gave up 7 bases and V 5 bases, and 8 bases lay outside the gene matches. Germline V gene sequence: CDR1 MNHEY, CDR2 SVGAGI. The CDR3 DNA follows: TGTGCCAGCAGTCAGACAGGGATGGGGCAGCCCCAGCATTTT. It translates to CASSQTGMGQPQHF.

V usage is TRBV6-1 and J usage is TRBJ2-1; D is perhaps TRBD1 (6 bases). The CDR3 has 16 amino acids. Germline assignment: CDR1 MNHNS and CDR2 SASEGT. Trimming cost V 6 bases and J 0 bases, with 15 bases left between them. The CDR3 protein is CASREQGPSSYNEQFF. CDR3 nucleotide sequence: TGTGCCAGCAGAGAACAGGGCCCGAGCTCCTACAATGAGCAGTTCTTC.

The chain carries TRBV7-9 and TRBJ2-1; D possibly corresponds to TRBD2 (6 bases). Trimming pared 1 base from V and 9 bases from J, leaving 10 bases between. The CDR3 is 13 amino acids. The germline CDR1 and CDR2 sequences are SEHNR and FQNEAQ (reference sequence). The CDR3 reads CASSLVSGSEQFF. DNA of the CDR3: TGTGCCAGCAGCTTAGTGAGCGGGTCTGAGCAGTTCTTC.

V is TRBV5-6 and J is TRBJ1-1; 8 bases agree with TRBD1. The CDR3 loop spans 17 amino acids. Germline CDR1 and CDR2: SGHDT and YYEEEE. V shed 7 bases and J 0 bases; nucleotides not matched to a gene: 14. The CDR3 reads CASGRISQGDMNTEAFF. DNA for the CDR3: TGTGCCAGCGGCCGAATCTCACAGGGGGACATGAACACTGAAGCTTTCTTT.

The V gene is TRBV18, the J gene TRBJ2-1; 8 bases are shared with TRBD1. After removal of 6 bases from V and 6 bases from J, the junction contained 7 bases not matched to a gene. The CDR3 covers 14 residues. Per germline, CDR1 KGHSH and CDR2 LQKENI. CDR3 region: CASSQIGQGNEQFF. The CDR3 nucleotides are TGTGCCAGCTCCCAAATCGGACAGGGCAATGAGCAGTTCTTC.

V gene TRBV4-2 combines with J gene TRBJ1-6; D is undetermined. Germline-derived CDR1 and CDR2 are LGHNA and YNFKEQ. V gave up 0 bases and J gave up 3 bases, with 9 bases separating them. This CDR3 contains 16 residues. CDR3 protein: CASSQERGDYNSPLHF. CDR3 DNA sequence: TGTGCCAGCAGCCAAGAACGGGGTGACTATAATTCACCCCTCCACTTT.

The rearrangement uses TRBV1 and TRBJ2-1; TRBD2 is taken as the D call from the table, unchecked against the DNA. TRBV1 is designated a pseudogene. The CDR3 spans 16 residues. DNA of the CDR3: TGCACCAGCAGCCAAGATGTTGCGGGGGGACCGGGGGAGCAGTTCTTC. Its protein is CTSSQDVAGGPGEQFF.

This chain links TRBV2 with TRBJ2-5, with 8 bases identical to TRBD2. The CDR3 runs 14 residues. With 4 bases clipped from V and 5 bases from J, the junction kept 6 bases outside the gene matches. The V gene's germline CDR1 is SNHLY and CDR2 FYNNEI. CDR3 sequence (DNA): TGTGCCAGCAGTGTAGGACTAGCAGGGGAGACCCAGTACTTC. It specifies CASSVGLAGETQYF.

This chain uses TRBV28 with TRBJ1-1, with TRBD1 identical over 10 bases. The CDR3 runs to 18 residues. The germline gives CDR1 MDHEN, CDR2 SYDVKM. V shed 3 bases, J shed 1 base, and the junction held 11 bases outside the gene matches. This CDR3 is CASSFRAIRTGGNTEAFF. CDR3 nucleotides: TGTGCCAGCAGTTTTCGGGCGATAAGGACAGGGGGGAACACTGAAGCTTTCTTT.

The chain combines TRBV25-1 with TRBJ1-2, with 8 bases that match TRBD1. V trimming: 8 bases; J trimming: 3 bases; junction bases outside the gene matches: 14. This CDR3 contains 16 residues. Germline CDR1 is MGHDK and CDR2 is SYGVNS. In DNA, the CDR3 is TGTGCCAGCCGGGGACCAACTGGACAGGGTCACTATGGCTACACCTTC. Protein product: CASRGPTGQGHYGYTF.

The V call is TRBV15, the J call TRBJ2-5; TRBD2 agrees at 11 bases. V lost 3 bases and J lost 5; bases outside the gene matches: 2. From germline, CDR1 is LNHNV and CDR2 YYDKDF (reference sequence). The CDR3 has 14 residues. The CDR3, as DNA: TGTGCCACCAGCAGCAGACTAGCGGGGGAGACCCAGTACTTC. As protein: CATSSRLAGETQYF.

The chain uses TRBV5-4 and TRBJ1-1; 8 nucleotides agree with TRBD1. CDR1 and CDR2 (germline): SGHNT, YYREEE (reference sequence). This CDR3 spans 14 amino acids. The ends lost 4 bases at V and 7 bases at J; junction bases unmatched: 9. The CDR3 region is CASSQPGQASEAFF. The CDR3 nucleotides read TGTGCCAGCAGCCAACCGGGACAGGCCAGTGAAGCTTTCTTT. The whole variable domain, remainder taken from reference TRBV5-4 and TRBJ1-1, is ETGVTQSPTHLIKTRGQQVTLRCSSQSGHNTVSWYQQALGQGPQFIFQYYREEENGRGNFPPRFSGLQFPNYSSELNVNALELDDSALYLCASSQPGQASEAFFGQGTRLTVV.

The V call is TRBV4-1, the J call TRBJ2-7; 9 bases line up with TRBD1. The CDR3 covers 13 residues. Trimming at V came to 4 bases and at J to 5 bases, leaving 3 bases not matched to a gene. Per the germline V gene, CDR1 is MGHRA and CDR2 is YSYEKL. This CDR3 reads CASSRQGGNEQYF. In DNA, the CDR3 is TGCGCCAGCAGCCGACAGGGGGGCAACGAGCAGTACTTC.

This chain connects TRBV6-1 to TRBJ2-7; TRBD2 matches 8 bases. The CDR3 spans 16 residues. Germline V lookup: CDR1 MNHNS, CDR2 SASEGT. After removal of 4 bases from V and 0 bases from J, the junction contained 8 bases not matched to a gene. The CDR3 coding sequence is TGTGCCAGCAGTGTGTCTACGACTAGCGCCTCCTACGAGCAGTACTTC. Amino acid sequence: CASSVSTTSASYEQYF.

This clone was observed a single time. This chain uses TRBV6-5 with TRBJ2-2, with a tentative D call TRBD2 (6 bases). Germline V CDR1 and CDR2: MNHEY, SVGAGI. V shed 2 bases and J shed 7 bases, with 11 bases lying between them. The CDR3 covers 14 residues. The CDR3 nucleotides read TGTGCCAGCAGTTACACCCTAGCGATCGGGGAGCTGTTTTTT. Residues: CASSYTLAIGELFF.

The chain links TRBV6-5 to TRBJ2-5; TRBD1 aligns across 9 bases. Germline V gives CDR1 MNHEY, CDR2 SVGAGI. This CDR3 has 14 amino acids. Trimming at V came to 7 bases and at J to 2 bases, leaving 5 bases not matched to a gene. CDR3 nucleotide sequence: TGTGCCAGCAAACAGGGGGCGGCTCAAGAGACCCAGTACTTC. Its protein product is CASKQGAAQETQYF.

V gene TRBV5-4 combines with J gene TRBJ2-3; 11 bases agree with TRBD2. The V gene end was trimmed by 4 bases and the J gene end by 5 bases; junction bases not matched to a gene: 12. CDR1 and CDR2 from the germline V gene are SGHNT and YYREEE (reference sequence). The CDR3 extends over 17 amino acids. The DNA for the CDR3 is TGTGCCAGCAGCCCACCGGCTAGCGGGGGGAGAATAGATACGCAGTATTTT. Translated: CASSPPASGGRIDTQYF.

This chain's CDR3 is CASSGRASYEQYF. CDR3 sequence (DNA): TGTGCCAGCAGTGGCAGGGCTTCCTACGAGCAGTACTTC. V gene TRBV2 combines with J gene TRBJ2-7; TRBD1 is a possible D gene (5 bases). The CDR3 consists of 13 residues. V was pared by 4 bases and J by 1 base, with 8 bases between. Germline V gives CDR1 SNHLY, CDR2 FYNNEI.

The rearrangement joins TRBV27 to TRBJ2-7; a possible D gene is TRBD1 (5 bases). The CDR3 covers 15 residues. V was shortened by 4 bases and J by 5 bases, with 18 bases between the two germline ends. In germline, CDR1 is MNHEY, CDR2 SMNVEV (reference sequence). CDR3 DNA sequence: TGTGCCAGCAGTTCCACCCTCTCGACAGTCCACGAGCAGTACTTC. Its protein product is CASSSTLSTVHEQYF.